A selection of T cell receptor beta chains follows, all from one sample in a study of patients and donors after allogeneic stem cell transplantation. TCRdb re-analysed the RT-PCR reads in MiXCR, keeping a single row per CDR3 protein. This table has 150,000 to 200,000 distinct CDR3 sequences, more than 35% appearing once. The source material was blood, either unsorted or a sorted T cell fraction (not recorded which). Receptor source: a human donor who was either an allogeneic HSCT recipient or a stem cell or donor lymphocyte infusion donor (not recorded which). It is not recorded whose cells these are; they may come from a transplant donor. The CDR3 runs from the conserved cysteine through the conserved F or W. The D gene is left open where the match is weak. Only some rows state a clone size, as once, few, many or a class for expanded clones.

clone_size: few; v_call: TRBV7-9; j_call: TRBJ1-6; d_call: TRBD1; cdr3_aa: CASSLDQGQGSYNSPLHF; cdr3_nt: TGTGCCAGCAGCTTAGATCAGGGACAGGGATCCTATAATTCACCCCTCCACTTT
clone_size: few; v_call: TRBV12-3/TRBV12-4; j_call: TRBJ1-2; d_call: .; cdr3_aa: CASSLEPLDGYTF; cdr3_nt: TGTGCCAGCAGTTTAGAGCCCTTGGACGGCTACACCTTC
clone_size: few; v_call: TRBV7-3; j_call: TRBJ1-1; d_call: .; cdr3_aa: CASSLEGPSTEAFF; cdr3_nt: TGTGCCAGCAGCTTAGAGGGTCCTAGCACTGAAGCTTTCTTT
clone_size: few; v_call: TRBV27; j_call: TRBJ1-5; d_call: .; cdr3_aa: CASSLGLLGNQPQHF; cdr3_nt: TGTGCCAGCAGTTTGGGGCTGTTGGGCAATCAGCCCCAGCATTTT
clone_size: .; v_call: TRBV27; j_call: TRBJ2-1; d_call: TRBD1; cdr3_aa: CASSRQGGSYNEQFF; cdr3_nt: TGTGCCAGCAGCCGACAGGGGGGCTCCTACAATGAGCAGTTCTTC
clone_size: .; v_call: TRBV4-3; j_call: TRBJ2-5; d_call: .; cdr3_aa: CASSRGQETQYF; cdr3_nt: TGCGCCAGCAGCCGTGGGCAAGAGACCCAGTACTTC
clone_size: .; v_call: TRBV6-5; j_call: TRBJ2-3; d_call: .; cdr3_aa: CATREKDTQYF; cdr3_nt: TGTGCCACCAGGGAGAAAGATACGCAGTATTTT
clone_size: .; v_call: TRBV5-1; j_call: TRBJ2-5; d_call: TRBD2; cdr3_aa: CASSLVGGRSGETQYF; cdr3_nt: TGCGCCAGCAGCTTGGTCGGCGGGAGATCGGGAGAGACCCAGTACTTC
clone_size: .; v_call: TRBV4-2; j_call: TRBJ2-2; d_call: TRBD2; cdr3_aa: CASEGTSGRNTGELFF; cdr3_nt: TGTGCCAGCGAGGGGACTAGCGGTCGGAACACCGGGGAGCTGTTTTTT
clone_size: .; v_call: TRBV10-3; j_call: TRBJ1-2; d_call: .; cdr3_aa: CAIRAATGHGYTF; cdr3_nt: TGTGCCATCAGGGCCGCCACGGGGCATGGCTACACCTTC
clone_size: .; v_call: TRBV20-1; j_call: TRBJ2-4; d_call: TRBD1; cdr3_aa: CSASGGQGLGNIQYF; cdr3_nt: TGCAGTGCTAGCGGGGGACAGGGGTTGGGAAACATTCAGTACTTC
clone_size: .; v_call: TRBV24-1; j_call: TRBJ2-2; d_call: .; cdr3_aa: CATSDSSTGRTGELFF; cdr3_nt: TGTGCCACCAGTGATTCCAGTACAGGGCGCACCGGGGAGCTGTTTTTT
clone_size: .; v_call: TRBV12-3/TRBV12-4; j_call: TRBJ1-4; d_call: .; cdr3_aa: CASSLRSLNEKLFF; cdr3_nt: TGTGCCAGCAGCCTCAGAAGCCTTAATGAAAAACTGTTTTTT
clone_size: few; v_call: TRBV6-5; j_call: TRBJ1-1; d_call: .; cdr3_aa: CASSYGGLDTEAFF; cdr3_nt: TGTGCCAGCAGTTACGGGGGCTTGGACACTGAAGCTTTCTTT
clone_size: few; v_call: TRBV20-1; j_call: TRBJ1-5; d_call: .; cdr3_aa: CSATQLGSSNQPQHF; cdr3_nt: TGCAGTGCTACACAACTGGGCAGTAGCAATCAGCCCCAGCATTTT
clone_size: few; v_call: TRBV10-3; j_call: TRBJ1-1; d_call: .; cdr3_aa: CAISESTGGPPGTEAFF; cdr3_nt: TGTGCCATCAGTGAGTCGACGGGGGGCCCCCCCGGCACTGAAGCTTTCTTT
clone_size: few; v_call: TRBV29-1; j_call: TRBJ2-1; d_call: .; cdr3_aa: CSVESETVYNEQFF; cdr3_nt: TGCAGCGTTGAATCCGAGACAGTCTACAATGAGCAGTTCTTC
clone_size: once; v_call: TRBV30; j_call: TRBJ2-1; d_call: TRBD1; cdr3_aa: CAWSVRGTGGSYNEQFF; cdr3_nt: TGTGCCTGGAGTGTAAGGGGGACAGGGGGTAGCTACAATGAGCAGTTCTTC
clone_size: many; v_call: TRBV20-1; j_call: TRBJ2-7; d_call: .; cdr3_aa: CSARAAGSVTYEQYF; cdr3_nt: TGCAGTGCTAGAGCGGCGGGGTCCGTCACCTACGAGCAGTACTTC
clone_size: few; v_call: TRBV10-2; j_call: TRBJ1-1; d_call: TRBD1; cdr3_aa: CASSGTGSNTEAFF; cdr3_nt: TGCGCCAGCTCCGGGACAGGGAGTAACACTGAAGCTTTCTTT
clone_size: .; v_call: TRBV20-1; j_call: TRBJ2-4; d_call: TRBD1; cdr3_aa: CSASVTGPGKNIQYF; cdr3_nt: TGCAGTGCTAGTGTGACAGGGCCAGGCAAAAACATTCAGTACTTC
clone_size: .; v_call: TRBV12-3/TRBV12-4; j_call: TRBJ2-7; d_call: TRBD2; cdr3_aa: CASLTSGTYEQYF; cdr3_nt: TGTGCCAGCCTGACTAGCGGAACCTACGAGCAGTACTTC
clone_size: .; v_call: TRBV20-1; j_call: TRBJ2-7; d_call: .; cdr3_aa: CSARTSGTYEQYF; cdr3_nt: TGCAGTGCTAGAACCAGCGGAACCTACGAGCAGTACTTC
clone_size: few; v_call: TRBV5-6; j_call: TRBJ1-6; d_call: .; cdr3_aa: CASSPTSSYNSPLHF; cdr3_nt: TGTGCCAGCAGCCCGACCAGCTCCTATAATTCACCCCTCCACTTT
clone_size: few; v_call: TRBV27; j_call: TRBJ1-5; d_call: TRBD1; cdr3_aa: CASSNLRQGSRQPQHF; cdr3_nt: TGTGCCAGCAGCAATCTAAGACAGGGAAGTAGGCAGCCCCAGCATTTT
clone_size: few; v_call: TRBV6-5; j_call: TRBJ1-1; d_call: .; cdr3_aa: CASTAGEEAFF; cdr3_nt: TGTGCCAGCACTGCGGGGGAGGAAGCTTTCTTT
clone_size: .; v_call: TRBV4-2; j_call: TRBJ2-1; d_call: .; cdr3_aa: CASSFLRGSYNEQFF; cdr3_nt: TGTGCCAGCAGCTTCCTTAGGGGGTCCTACAATGAGCAGTTCTTC
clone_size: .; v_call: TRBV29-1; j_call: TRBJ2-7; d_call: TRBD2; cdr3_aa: CSAVAGAGEQYF; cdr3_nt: TGCAGCGCCGTAGCGGGAGCCGGGGAGCAGTACTTC
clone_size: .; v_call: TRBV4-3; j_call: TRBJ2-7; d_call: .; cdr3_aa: CASSQEASYEQYF; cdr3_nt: TGCGCCAGCAGCCAAGAAGCGAGTTACGAGCAGTACTTC
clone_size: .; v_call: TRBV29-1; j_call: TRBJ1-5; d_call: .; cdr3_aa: CSVKDSSNQPQHF; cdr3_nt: TGCAGCGTCAAGGACAGTAGCAATCAGCCCCAGCATTTT
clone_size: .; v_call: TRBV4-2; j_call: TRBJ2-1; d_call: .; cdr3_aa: CASSLDNSYNEQFF; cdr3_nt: TGTGCCAGCAGCCTTGACAACTCCTACAATGAGCAGTTCTTC
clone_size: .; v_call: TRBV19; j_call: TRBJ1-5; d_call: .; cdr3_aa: CASTADRRPFSNQPQHF; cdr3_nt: TGTGCCAGTACTGCGGATCGAAGGCCGTTTAGCAATCAGCCCCAGCATTTT
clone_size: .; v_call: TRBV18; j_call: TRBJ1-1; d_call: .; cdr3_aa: CASSPPGTYYTEAFF; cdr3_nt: TGTGCCAGCTCACCTCCCGGGACATACTACACTGAAGCTTTCTTT
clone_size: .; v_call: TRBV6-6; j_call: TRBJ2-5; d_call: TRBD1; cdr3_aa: CASMGTGGTETQYF; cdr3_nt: TGTGCCAGCATGGGGACAGGCGGTACAGAGACCCAGTACTTC
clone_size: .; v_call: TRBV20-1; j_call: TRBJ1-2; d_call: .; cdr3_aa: CSAIPDPAPSYGYTF; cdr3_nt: TGCAGTGCTATCCCGGATCCGGCCCCTTCCTATGGCTACACCTTC
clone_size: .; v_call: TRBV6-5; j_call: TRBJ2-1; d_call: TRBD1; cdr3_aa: CASSGQGAGYNEQFF; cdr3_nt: TGTGCCAGCAGTGGACAGGGGGCAGGGTACAATGAGCAGTTCTTC
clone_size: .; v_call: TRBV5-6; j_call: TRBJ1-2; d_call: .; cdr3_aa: CASSLLRPKNGYTF; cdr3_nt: TGTGCCAGCAGCCTACTCCGTCCGAAGAATGGCTACACCTTC
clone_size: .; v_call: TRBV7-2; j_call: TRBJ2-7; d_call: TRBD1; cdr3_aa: CASSLAGQSLYEQYF; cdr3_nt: TGTGCCAGCAGCTTAGCGGGACAGAGTTTGTACGAGCAGTACTTC
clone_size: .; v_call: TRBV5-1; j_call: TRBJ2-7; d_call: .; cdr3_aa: CASRPASRSYEQYF; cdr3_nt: TGCGCCAGCAGACCCGCTTCCCGCTCCTACGAGCAGTACTTC
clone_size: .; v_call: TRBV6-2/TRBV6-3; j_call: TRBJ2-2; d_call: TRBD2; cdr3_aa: CASSYGAGGCPGELFF; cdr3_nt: TGTGCCAGCAGTTACGGGGCGGGAGGGTGCCCCGGGGAGCTGTTTTTT
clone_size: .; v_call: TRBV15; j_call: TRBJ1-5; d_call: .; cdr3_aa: CATSYTGQPQHF; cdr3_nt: TGTGCCACCAGCTACACAGGTCAGCCCCAGCATTTT